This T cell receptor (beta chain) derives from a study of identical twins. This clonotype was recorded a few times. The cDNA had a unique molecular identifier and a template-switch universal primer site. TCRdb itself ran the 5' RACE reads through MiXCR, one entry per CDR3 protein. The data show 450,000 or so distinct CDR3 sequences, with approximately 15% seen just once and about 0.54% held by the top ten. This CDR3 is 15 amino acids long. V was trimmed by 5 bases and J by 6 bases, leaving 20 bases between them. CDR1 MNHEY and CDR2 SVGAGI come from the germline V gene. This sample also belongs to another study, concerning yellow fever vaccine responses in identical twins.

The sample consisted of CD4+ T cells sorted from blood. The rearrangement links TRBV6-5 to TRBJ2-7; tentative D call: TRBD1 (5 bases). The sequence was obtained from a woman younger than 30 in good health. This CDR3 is CASSPLDSGASEQYF. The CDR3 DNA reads TGTGCCAGCAGTCCACTCGACAGTGGGGCCTCCGAGCAGTACTTC.